The 23 T cell receptor beta chains presented below share a single source sample, sequenced in a study of CD8+CD57+ T cells in acquired aplastic anemia. TCR beta VDJ combinations and CDR3 sequences were profiled from genomic DNA. TCRdb reprocessed the reads with MiXCR, giving one entry per CDR3 protein. The table lists a few hundred thousand distinct CDR3 sequences, roughly 68% of them singletons. Sequencing was carried out using sorted CD4+, CD8+, or CD8+CD57+ T cells (not recorded which) from PBMCs. Receptors originate from a human donor in good health, serving as a control.

This clonotype was counted a few times. A much larger clone differs from this one at a single base, so this may be a read error. The genes are TRBV7-2 and TRBJ1-6; 8 nucleotides align to TRBD1. CDR1 and CDR2 (germline): SGHTA, FQGNSA. The CDR3 is made up of 16 amino acids. V dropped 5 bases and J dropped 8; count of bases not matched to a gene: 11. CDR3 in DNA: TGTGCCAGCAGCCAGGACTGGACAGGGAGCGATTCACCCCTCCACTTT. Translation gives CASSQDWTGSDSPLHF.

The V call is TRBV5-5, the J call TRBJ2-7, with TRBD1 as a possible D gene (5 bases). The CDR3 consists of 12 residues. Trimming removed 4 bases from V and 5 bases from J, with 10 bases in between. Germline lookup yields CDR1 SGHKS and CDR2 YYEKEE (reference sequence). CDR3 nucleotide sequence: TGTGCCAGCAGCGTAGACAGCGACGAGCAGTACTTC. This encodes CASSVDSDEQYF.

This clonotype was observed at least ten times. The chain is built from TRBV30 and TRBJ1-5; D gene unclear. V was clipped by 0 bases and J by 4 bases, with 10 bases between them. The CDR3 totals 14 residues. The germline V gene has CDR1 GTSNPN and CDR2 SVGIG (reference sequence). The CDR3 DNA sequence: TGTGCCTGGAGTGTACCGGGTGAGAATCAGCCCCAGCATTTT. Its translation is CAWSVPGENQPQHF.

On this clonotype itself: Since the CDR3 does not end with the conserved phenylalanine or tryptophan, this likely comes from a read error. Because the CDR3's place on the DNA is in doubt, the DNA is left out and the CDR3 is given as listed by TCRdb. V and J are TRBV2 and TRBJ1-4. The CDR3 region is 16 residues in length, termini included. CDR1 SNHLY and CDR2 FYNNEI come from the germline V gene. The CDR3 spells CASSLAGPREQYFGPG.

The V call is TRBV15, the J call TRBJ1-2; no clear D gene. Trimming removed 0 bases at V and 6 bases at J, with 8 bases between. The CDR3 runs to 13 residues. From germline, CDR1 is LNHNV and CDR2 YYDKDF (reference sequence). The CDR3 protein is CATSRDPVDGYTF. The DNA of the CDR3 is TGTGCCACCAGCAGAGATCCGGTGGATGGCTACACCTTC.

CDR3 amino acids: CASSTMWNTEAVFFF. DNA of the CDR3: TGTGCCAGCAGCACTATGTGGAACACTGAAGCTGTCTTTTTTTTT. The V and J genes are TRBV7-2 and TRBJ2-2; no reliable D call. This CDR3 spans 15 amino acids. Germline V CDR1 and CDR2: SGHTA, FQGNSA. Deletions cut 5 bases from V and 17 bases from J, with 27 bases between. Full variable domain (missing parts from reference TRBV7-2 and TRBJ2-2): GAGVSQSPSNKVTEKGKDVELRCDPISGHTALYWYRQSLGQGLEFLIYFQGNSAPDKSGLPSDRFSAERTGGSVSTLTIQRTQQEDSAVYLCASSTMWNTEAVFFFGEGSRLTVL.

In nucleotides, the CDR3 is TGTGCCAGCAGCCGGGGACTAGCGGGGGGTTCCTACGAGCAGTACTTC. Its translation is CASSRGLAGGSYEQYF. This rearrangement joins TRBV7-7 to TRBJ2-7, with TRBD2 identical over 15 bases. Germline-derived CDR1 and CDR2 are SSHAT and FNYEAQ (reference sequence). The V segment lost 5 bases and the J segment 1 base; nucleotides outside the gene matches: 3. The CDR3 has 16 amino acids.

V is TRBV7-8 and J is TRBJ2-7; D gene uncertain. The CDR3 consists of 12 residues. Germline CDR1 reads SGHVS; CDR2 reads FQNEAQ. The germline V and J ends were trimmed by 6 bases and 1 base, with 7 bases remaining between them. CDR3 bases: TGTGCCAGCAGTGAACAGTCCTACGAGCAGTACTTC. It is translated as CASSEQSYEQYF.

The chain links TRBV7-9 to TRBJ1-2; D gene unclear. The CDR3 consists of 15 residues. V shed 5 bases and J shed 6 bases, with 19 bases lying between them. In germline, CDR1 is SEHNR, CDR2 FQNEAQ (reference sequence). CDR3 region: CASSQESGSSDGYTF. The CDR3 coding sequence is TGTGCCAGCAGCCAAGAATCTGGGAGTTCGGATGGCTACACCTTC.

V gene TRBV11-3 combines with J gene TRBJ1-1; weak D call: TRBD1 (6 bases). The V gene lost 5 bases and the J gene lost 11 bases, with 18 bases spanning the gap. CDR1 is SGHNT, CDR2 YENEEA, per germline. The CDR3 is 13 residues long. The CDR3 DNA sequence: TGTGCCAGCAGCCCTGCGGGGGGGGGGCGTGCTTTCTTT. Residues: CASSPAGGGRAFF. The variable domain in full, with the rest retrieved from reference TRBV11-3 and TRBJ1-1, is EAGVVQSPRYKIIEKKQPVAFWCNPISGHNTLYWYLQNLGQGPELLIRYENEEAVDDSQLPKDRFSAERLKGVDSTLKIQPAELGDSAVYLCASSPAGGGRAFFGQGTRLTVV.

Remarks on this clonotype: A junction boundary mismatches the germline segment, possibly from a read error. The CDR3 DNA follows: TGTGCCAGCAAGGTCGGGGGCTCCCGGTCACCCCACCACTTT. Its translation: CASKVGGSRSPHHF. V is TRBV25-1 and J is TRBJ1-6; TRBD1 might be the D (6 bases). This CDR3 has 14 residues. Germline V gives CDR1 MGHDK, CDR2 SYGVNS.

With regard to this clonotype: A read error is likely, as this CDR3 ends without the conserved phenylalanine or tryptophan. The limits of the CDR3 on the DNA are not certain, so only TCRdb's listed CDR3 is given. The genes are TRBV7-3 and TRBJ1-1; the table's D call of TRBD1 was not tested on the DNA. The CDR3 extends over 13 residues, inclusive of both ends. Germline-derived CDR1 and CDR2 are SGHTA and FQGTGA. CDR3 residues: CASSLLGGQEIGR.

The chain is built from TRBV12-3 or TRBV12-4 and TRBJ2-5; 16 nucleotides align to TRBD2. Germline trimming cut 3 bases from V and 2 bases from J; bases unmatched to any gene: 3. This CDR3 contains 17 residues. CDR3 nucleotides: TGTGCCAGCAGTTTCTTGGGACTAGCGGGGGGGCAAGAGACCCAGTACTTC. Translated: CASSFLGLAGGQETQYF.

Many counts were recorded for this clonotype. J is TRBJ1-5 and V is TRBV19; 7 bases fit TRBD1. J was trimmed by 2 bases and V by 8 bases; bases with no gene match: 15. CDR1 and CDR2 from the germline V gene are LNHDA and SQIVND (reference sequence). CDR3 length: 17 amino acids. The CDR3 loop reads CASRRDSMDGGNQPQHF. The DNA of the CDR3 is TGTGCCAGTCGCCGGGACAGTATGGATGGGGGCAATCAGCCCCAGCATTTT.

This clonotype was seen at least ten times. This chain joins TRBV19 and TRBJ1-3; the D is unclear. CDR1 is LNHDA and CDR2 is SQIVND in the germline V gene (reference sequence). The V gene lost 4 bases and the J gene lost 2 bases, with 3 bases spanning the gap. The CDR3 runs 12 residues. CDR3 nucleotide sequence: TGTGCCAGTAGTAAGACTGGAAACACCATATATTTT. It encodes CASSKTGNTIYF.

On this clonotype: Likely a read error: the CDR3 ends without its conserved phenylalanine or tryptophan. It is unclear where the CDR3 begins or ends on the DNA, so no DNA is shown, and the CDR3 is as TCRdb lists it. V gene TRBV7-2 combines with J gene TRBJ1-5. Germline V gene lookup returns CDR1 SGHTA and CDR2 FQGNSA. The CDR3 totals 13 residues, both ends included. CDR3: CASSAGQNNSPLH.

The DNA of the CDR3 is TGCGCCAGCAGCGGGACAGCCAACTCGGCAGAGACCCAGTACTTC. Its translation: CASSGTANSAETQYF. The chain carries TRBV5-1 and TRBJ2-5; 7 bases are shared with TRBD1. The V segment lost 4 bases and the J segment 4 bases; nucleotides outside the gene matches: 10. CDR3 size: 15 residues. Looked up from germline, CDR1 is SGHRS and CDR2 is YFSETQ.

This rearrangement joins TRBV19 to TRBJ2-7; D perhaps matches TRBD2 (6 bases). V dropped 5 bases and J dropped 10 bases, with 21 bases sitting between them. Germline assignment: CDR1 LNHDA and CDR2 SQIVND (reference sequence). CDR3 length: 14 amino acids. CDR3 bases: TGTGCCAGTAGTTCCACTCCGACTAGGGAGGACCAGTACTTC. Residues: CASSSTPTREDQYF.

In its sample, this clonotype was seen many times. This sequence joins TRBV6-1 and TRBJ1-6, with D uncertain. CDR1 and CDR2 (germline): MNHNS, SASEGT. Trimming removed 6 bases from V and 2 bases from J, with 11 bases in between. CDR3 length: 15 residues. CDR3 coding DNA: TGTGCCAGCAGCCTGGAGGGTACCTATAATTCACCCCTCCACTTT. This sequence encodes CASSLEGTYNSPLHF.

The genes are TRBV6-4 and TRBJ2-7; the match to TRBD2 covers 7 bases. After removal of 2 bases from V and 5 bases from J, the junction contained 9 bases not matched to a gene. From germline, CDR1 is MRHNA and CDR2 SNTAGT. The CDR3 extends over 15 amino acids. The chain's CDR3 is CASSDEAGEEDEQYF. The DNA for the CDR3 is TGTGCCAGCAGTGACGAGGCGGGAGAAGAGGACGAGCAGTACTTC.

This clonotype was picked up a small number of times. This sequence joins TRBV25-1 and TRBJ2-3; no firm D call. Trimming took 3 bases from V and 4 from J, leaving 11 bases between them. Germline assignment: CDR1 MGHDK and CDR2 SYGVNS. The CDR3 is made up of 14 amino acids. CDR3 protein: CASSELESADTQYF. The DNA for the CDR3 is TGTGCCAGCAGTGAGCTAGAATCTGCAGATACGCAGTATTTT. Full variable domain (missing parts from reference TRBV25-1 and TRBJ2-3): EADIYQTPRYLVIGTGKKITLECSQTMGHDKMYWYQQDPGMELHLIHYSYGVNSTEKGDLSSESTVSRIRTEHFPLTLESARPSHTSQYLCASSELESADTQYFGPGTRLTVL.

The chain has TRBV5-6 and TRBJ1-6, with D possibly TRBD1 on 5 matching bases. V was trimmed by 4 bases and J by 5 bases, leaving 10 bases between them. Germline loops: CDR1 SGHDT, CDR2 YYEEEE. This CDR3 region has 14 residues. The CDR3 DNA reads as TGTGCCAGCAGCCCCAGGGTGAATAATTCACCCCTCCACTTT. Translation gives CASSPRVNNSPLHF.

The chain is built from TRBV29-1 and TRBJ2-7; the match to TRBD1 covers 11 bases. The CDR3 loop spans 12 amino acids. Trimming at V came to 6 bases and at J to 5 bases, leaving 3 bases not matched to a gene. Looked up from germline, CDR1 is SQVTM and CDR2 is ANQGSEA. The CDR3 spells CSVRGQGDEQYF. The CDR3 coding sequence is TGCAGCGTGCGGGGACAGGGGGACGAGCAGTACTTC.